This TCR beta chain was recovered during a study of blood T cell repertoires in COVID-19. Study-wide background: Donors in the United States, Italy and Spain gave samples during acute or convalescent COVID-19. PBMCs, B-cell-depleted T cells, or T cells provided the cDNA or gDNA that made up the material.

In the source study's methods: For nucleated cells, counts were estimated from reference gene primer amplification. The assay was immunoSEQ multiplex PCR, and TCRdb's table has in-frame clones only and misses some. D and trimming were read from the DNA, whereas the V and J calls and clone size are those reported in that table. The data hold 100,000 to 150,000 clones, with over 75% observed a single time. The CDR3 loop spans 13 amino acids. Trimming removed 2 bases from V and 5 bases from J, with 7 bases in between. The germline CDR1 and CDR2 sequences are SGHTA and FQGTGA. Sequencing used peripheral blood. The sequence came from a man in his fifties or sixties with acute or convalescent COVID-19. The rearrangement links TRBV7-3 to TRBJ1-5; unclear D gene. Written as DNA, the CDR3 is TGTGCCAGCAGCTTAGGGCAGGATCAGCCCCAGCATTTT. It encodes CASSLGQDQPQHF.